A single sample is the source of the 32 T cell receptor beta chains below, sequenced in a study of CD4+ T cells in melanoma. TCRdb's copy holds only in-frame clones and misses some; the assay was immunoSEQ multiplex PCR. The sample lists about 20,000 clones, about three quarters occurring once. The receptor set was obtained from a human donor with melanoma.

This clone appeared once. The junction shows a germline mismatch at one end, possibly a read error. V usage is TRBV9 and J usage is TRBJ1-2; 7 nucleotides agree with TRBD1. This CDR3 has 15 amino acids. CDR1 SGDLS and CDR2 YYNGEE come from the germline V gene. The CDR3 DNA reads TGTGCCAGCGGACGACAGGGAGCCGTTGCATATGTCTACACCTTC. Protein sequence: CASGRQGAVAYVYTF.

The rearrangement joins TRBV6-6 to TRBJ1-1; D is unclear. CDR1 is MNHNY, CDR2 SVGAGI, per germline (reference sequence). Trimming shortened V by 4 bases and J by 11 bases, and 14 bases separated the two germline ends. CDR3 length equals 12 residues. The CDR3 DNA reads TGTGCCAGCAGTTCCCTCCCCGACCCGGCTTTCTTT. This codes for CASSSLPDPAFF.

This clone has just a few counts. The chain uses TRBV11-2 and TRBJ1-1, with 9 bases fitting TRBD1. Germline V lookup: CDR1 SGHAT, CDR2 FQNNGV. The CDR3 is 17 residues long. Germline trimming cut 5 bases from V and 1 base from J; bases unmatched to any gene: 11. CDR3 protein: CASSQGQGSRRNTEAFF. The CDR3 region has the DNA TGTGCCAGCAGCCAGGGACAGGGAAGTCGTAGGAACACTGAAGCTTTCTTT.

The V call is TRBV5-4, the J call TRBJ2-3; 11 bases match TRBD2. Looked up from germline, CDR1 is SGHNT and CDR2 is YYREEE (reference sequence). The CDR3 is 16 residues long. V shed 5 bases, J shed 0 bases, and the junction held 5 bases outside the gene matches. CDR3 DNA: TGTGCCAGCAGGGCGGGACTAGCGGATAGCACAGATACGCAGTATTTT. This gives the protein CASRAGLADSTDTQYF.

CDR3 residues: CASLDSSYNEQFF. CDR3 DNA: TGTGCCAGCCTGGACAGCTCCTACAATGAGCAGTTCTTC. The rearrangement uses TRBV2 and TRBJ2-1, with a weak D call TRBD1 (6 bases). The germline V gene encodes CDR1 SNHLY and CDR2 FYNNEI. The CDR3 covers 13 residues. V was pared by 8 bases and J by 0 bases, with 8 bases between. The full variable domain, completed using reference TRBV2 and TRBJ2-1, is EPEVTQTPSHQVTQMGQEVILRCVPISNHLYFYWYRQILGQKVEFLVSFYNNEISEKSEIFDDQFSVERPDGSNFTLKIRSTKLEDSAMYFCASLDSSYNEQFFGPGTRLTVL.

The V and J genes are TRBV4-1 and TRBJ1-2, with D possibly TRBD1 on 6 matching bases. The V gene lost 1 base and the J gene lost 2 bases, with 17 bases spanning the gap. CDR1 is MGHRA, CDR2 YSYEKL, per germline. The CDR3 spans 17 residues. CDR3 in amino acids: CASSQALFGGENYGYTF. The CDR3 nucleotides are TGCGCCAGCAGCCAAGCGCTTTTCGGGGGCGAAAACTATGGCTACACCTTC.

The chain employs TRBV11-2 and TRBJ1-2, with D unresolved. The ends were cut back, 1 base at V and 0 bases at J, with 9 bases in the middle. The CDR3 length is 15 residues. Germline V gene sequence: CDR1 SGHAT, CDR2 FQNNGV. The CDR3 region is CASSLGGRANYGYTF. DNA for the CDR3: TGTGCCAGCAGCTTAGGTGGGCGAGCTAACTATGGCTACACCTTC.

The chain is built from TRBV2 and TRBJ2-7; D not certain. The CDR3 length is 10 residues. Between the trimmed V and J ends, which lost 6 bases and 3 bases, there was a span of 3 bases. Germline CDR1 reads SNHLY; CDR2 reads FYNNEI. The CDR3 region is CASRSYEQYF. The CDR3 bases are TGTGCCAGCAGAAGCTACGAGCAGTACTTC.

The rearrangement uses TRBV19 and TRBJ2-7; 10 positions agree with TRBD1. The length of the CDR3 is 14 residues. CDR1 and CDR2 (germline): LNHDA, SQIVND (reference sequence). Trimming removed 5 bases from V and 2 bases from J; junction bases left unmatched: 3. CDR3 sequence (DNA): TGTGCCAGTAGTTTTGGGACAGGGGCCTACGAGCAGTACTTC. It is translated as CASSFGTGAYEQYF. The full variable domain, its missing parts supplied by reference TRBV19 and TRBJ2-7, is DGGITQSPKYLFRKEGQNVTLSCEQNLNHDAMYWYRQDPGQGLRLIYYSQIVNDFQKGDIAEGYSVSREKKESFPLTVTSAQKNPTAFYLCASSFGTGAYEQYFGPGTRLTVT.

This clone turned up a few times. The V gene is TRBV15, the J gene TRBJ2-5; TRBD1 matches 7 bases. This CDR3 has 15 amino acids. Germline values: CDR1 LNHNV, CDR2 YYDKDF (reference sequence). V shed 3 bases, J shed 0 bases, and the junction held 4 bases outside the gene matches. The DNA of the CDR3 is TGTGCCACCAGCAGGAACAGGGGTGACCAAGAGACCCAGTACTTC. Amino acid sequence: CATSRNRGDQETQYF.

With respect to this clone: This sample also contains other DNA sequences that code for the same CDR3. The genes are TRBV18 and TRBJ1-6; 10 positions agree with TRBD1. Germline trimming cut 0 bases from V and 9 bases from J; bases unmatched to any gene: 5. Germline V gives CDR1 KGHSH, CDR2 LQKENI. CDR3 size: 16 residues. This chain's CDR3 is CASSPPGGQGVSPLHF. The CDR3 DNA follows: TGTGCCAGCTCACCACCTGGAGGACAGGGGGTTTCACCCCTCCACTTT.

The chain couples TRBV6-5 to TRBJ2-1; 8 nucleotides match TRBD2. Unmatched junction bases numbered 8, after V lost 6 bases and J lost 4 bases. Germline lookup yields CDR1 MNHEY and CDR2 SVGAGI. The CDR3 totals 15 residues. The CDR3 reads CASSRGLGRYNEQFF. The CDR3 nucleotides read TGTGCCAGCAGCCGGGGACTAGGACGTTACAATGAGCAGTTCTTC.

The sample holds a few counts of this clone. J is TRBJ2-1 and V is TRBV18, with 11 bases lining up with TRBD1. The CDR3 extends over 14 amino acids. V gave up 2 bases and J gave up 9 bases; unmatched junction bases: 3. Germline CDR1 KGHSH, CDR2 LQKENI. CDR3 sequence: CASSPGTGGLEQFF. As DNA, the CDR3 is TGTGCCAGCTCACCAGGGACAGGGGGTCTTGAGCAGTTCTTC.

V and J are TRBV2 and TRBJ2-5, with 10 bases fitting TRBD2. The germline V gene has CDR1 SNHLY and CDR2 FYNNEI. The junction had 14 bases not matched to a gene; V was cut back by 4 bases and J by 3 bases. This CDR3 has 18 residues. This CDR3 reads CASSGRLAGDPLEETQYF. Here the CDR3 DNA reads TGTGCCAGCAGTGGTAGACTAGCGGGCGATCCACTTGAAGAGACCCAGTACTTC.

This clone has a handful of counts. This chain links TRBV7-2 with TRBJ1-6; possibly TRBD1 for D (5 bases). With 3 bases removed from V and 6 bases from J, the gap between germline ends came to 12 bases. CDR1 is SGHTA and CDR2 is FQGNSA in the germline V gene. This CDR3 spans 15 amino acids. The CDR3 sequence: CASSFLRGLNSPLHF. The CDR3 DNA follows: TGTGCCAGCAGCTTCTTGAGGGGTCTTAATTCACCCCTCCACTTT.

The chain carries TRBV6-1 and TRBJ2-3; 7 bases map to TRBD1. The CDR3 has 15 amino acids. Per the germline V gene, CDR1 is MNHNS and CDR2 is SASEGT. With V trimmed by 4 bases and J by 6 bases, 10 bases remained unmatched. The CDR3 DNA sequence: TGTGCCAGCAGTGGTCGGACAGGTTCCGACGATACGCAGTATTTT. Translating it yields CASSGRTGSDDTQYF.

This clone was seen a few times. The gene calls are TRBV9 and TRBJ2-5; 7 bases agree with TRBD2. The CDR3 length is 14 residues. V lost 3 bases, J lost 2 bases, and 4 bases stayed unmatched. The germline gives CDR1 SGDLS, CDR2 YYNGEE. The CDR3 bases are TGTGCCAGCAGCGCGGGGGGAACACAAGAGACCCAGTACTTC. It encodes CASSAGGTQETQYF.

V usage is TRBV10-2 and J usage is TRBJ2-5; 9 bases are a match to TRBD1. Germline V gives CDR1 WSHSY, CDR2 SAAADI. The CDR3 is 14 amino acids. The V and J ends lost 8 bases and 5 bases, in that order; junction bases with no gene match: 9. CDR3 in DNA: TGCGCCAGCCCGGGGACAGGGTCTGAGGAGACCCAGTACTTC. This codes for CASPGTGSEETQYF.

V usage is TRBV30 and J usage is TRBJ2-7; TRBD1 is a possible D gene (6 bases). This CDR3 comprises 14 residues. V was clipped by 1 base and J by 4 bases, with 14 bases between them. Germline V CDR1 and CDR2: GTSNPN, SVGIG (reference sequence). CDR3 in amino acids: CAWSDGVRGYEQYF. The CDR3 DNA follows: TGTGCCTGGAGTGACGGTGTCAGGGGATACGAGCAGTACTTC.

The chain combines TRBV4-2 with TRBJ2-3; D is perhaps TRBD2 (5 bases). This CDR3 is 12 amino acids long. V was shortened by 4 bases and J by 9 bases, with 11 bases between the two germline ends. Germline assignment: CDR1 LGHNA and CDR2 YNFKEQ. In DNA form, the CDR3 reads TGTGCCAGCAGCCCAGAGGGCCGGACGCAGTATTTT. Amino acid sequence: CASSPEGRTQYF.

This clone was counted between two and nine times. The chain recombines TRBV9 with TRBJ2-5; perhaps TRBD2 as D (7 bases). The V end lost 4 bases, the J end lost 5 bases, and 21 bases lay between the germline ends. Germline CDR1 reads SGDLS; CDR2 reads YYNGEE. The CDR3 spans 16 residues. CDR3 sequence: CASSSREGVLFETQYF. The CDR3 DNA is TGTGCCAGCAGCTCCAGGGAGGGGGTTTTGTTTGAGACCCAGTACTTC.

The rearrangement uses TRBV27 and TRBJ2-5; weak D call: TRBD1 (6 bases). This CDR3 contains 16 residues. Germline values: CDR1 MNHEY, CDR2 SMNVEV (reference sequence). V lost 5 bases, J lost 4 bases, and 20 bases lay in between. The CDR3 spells CASSRGRQVRRETQYF. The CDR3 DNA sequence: TGTGCCAGCAGTAGGGGGAGACAGGTTAGAAGAGAGACCCAGTACTTC.

This CDR3 reads CASSVGLGRPNTEAFF. Written as DNA, the CDR3 is TGTGCCAGCAGTGTCGGCTTGGGACGGCCAAACACTGAAGCTTTCTTT. The chain couples TRBV2 to TRBJ1-1; D is perhaps TRBD1 (5 bases). Germline V gene lookup returns CDR1 SNHLY and CDR2 FYNNEI. This CDR3 region has 16 residues. V was clipped by 4 bases and J by 2 bases, with 17 bases between them.

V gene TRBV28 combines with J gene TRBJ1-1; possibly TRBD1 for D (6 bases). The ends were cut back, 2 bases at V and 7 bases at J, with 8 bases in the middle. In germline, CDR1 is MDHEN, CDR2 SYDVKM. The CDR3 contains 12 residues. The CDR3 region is CASSLRGIEAFF. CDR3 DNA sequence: TGTGCCAGCAGTTTAAGGGGGATTGAAGCTTTCTTT.

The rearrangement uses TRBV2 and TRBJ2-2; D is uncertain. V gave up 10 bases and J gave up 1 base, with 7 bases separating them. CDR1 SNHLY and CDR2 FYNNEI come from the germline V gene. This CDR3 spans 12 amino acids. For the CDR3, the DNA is TGTGCCATCCCGGGGAACACCGGGGAGCTGTTTTTT. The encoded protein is CAIPGNTGELFF. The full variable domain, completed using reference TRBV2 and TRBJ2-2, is EPEVTQTPSHQVTQMGQEVILRCVPISNHLYFYWYRQILGQKVEFLVSFYNNEISEKSEIFDDQFSVERPDGSNFTLKIRSTKLEDSAMYFCAIPGNTGELFFGEGSRLTVL.

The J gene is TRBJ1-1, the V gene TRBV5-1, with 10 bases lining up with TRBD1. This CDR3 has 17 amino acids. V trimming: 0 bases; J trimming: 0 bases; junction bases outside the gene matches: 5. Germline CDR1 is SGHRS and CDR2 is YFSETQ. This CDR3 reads CASSLEGTGVMNTEAFF. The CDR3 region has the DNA TGCGCCAGCAGCTTGGAAGGGACAGGGGTTATGAACACTGAAGCTTTCTTT.

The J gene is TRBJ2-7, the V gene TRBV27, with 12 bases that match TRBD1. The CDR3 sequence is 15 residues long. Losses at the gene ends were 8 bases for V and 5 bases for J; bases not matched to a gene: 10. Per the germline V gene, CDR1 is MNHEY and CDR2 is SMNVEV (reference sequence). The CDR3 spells CASRSFGTGGHEQYF. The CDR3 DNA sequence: TGTGCCAGCCGCTCATTCGGGACAGGGGGCCACGAGCAGTACTTC.

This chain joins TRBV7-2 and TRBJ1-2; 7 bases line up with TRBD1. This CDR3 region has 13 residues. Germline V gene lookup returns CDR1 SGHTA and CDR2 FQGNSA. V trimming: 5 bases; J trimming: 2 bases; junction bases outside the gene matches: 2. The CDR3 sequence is CASSPGQNYGYTF. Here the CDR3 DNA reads TGTGCCAGCAGCCCGGGACAGAACTATGGCTACACCTTC.

Here the CDR3 reads CASSLSHNTEAFF. CDR3 sequence (DNA): TGTGCCAGCAGCTTATCACATAACACTGAAGCTTTCTTT. The V and J genes are TRBV7-9 and TRBJ1-1; the D is unclear. With 2 bases removed from V and 2 bases from J, the gap between germline ends came to 6 bases. The germline V gene has CDR1 SEHNR and CDR2 FQNEAQ (reference sequence). The length of the CDR3 is 13 residues.

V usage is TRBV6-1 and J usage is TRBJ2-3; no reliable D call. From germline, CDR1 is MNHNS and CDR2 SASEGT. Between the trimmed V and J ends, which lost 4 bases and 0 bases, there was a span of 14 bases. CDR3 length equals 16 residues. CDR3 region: CASSARPPTSTDTQYF. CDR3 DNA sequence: TGTGCCAGCAGTGCGCGTCCACCCACTAGCACAGATACGCAGTATTTT.

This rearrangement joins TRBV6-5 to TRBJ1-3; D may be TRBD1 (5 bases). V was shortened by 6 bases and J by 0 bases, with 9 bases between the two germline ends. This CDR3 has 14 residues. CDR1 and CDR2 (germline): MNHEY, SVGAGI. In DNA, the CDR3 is TGTGCCAGCAGCTTAGACAGCTCTGGAAACACCATATATTTT. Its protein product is CASSLDSSGNTIYF.

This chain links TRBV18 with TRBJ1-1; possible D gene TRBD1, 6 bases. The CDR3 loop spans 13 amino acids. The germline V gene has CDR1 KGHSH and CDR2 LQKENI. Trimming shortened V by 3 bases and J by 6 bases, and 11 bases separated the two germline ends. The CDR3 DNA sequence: TGTGCCAGCTCACCTTTACAGGGCGCTGAAGCTTTCTTT. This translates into CASSPLQGAEAFF.